This TCR beta chain was sequenced during a study of cytomegalovirus exposure and HLA in healthy donors. Findings and limits, study-wide: Per a later analysis, approximately 16,000 TCR beta sequences showed association with HLA alleles at 0.05 false discovery rate. Three CMV-associated chains proved CMV antigen-specific in vitro. Available immune exposure information was restricted to CMV serostatus only.

PCR employed 60 Vbeta and 13 Jbeta primers. The table came from immunoSEQ multiplex PCR; TCRdb's copy has only in-frame clones and leaves some out. The table shows some 180,000 clones, with about 85% occurring only once. With respect to this clone: What it binds is unknown.

The trim removed 0 bases at V and 2 bases at J, leaving 8 bases unmatched. The CDR3 contains 17 residues. Germline CDR1 KGHSY, CDR2 FQNENV. This receptor was taken from a boy between 2 and 10 years old in good health and CMV-seronegative. The sample consisted of PBMCs. This chain joins TRBV16 and TRBJ2-5; 8 bases align to TRBD2. Written as DNA, the CDR3 is TGTGCCAGCAGCCAATCGGCTCGGGAGGGAACACAAGAGACCCAGTACTTC. Encoded protein: CASSQSAREGTQETQYF.